Shown below are 14 T cell receptor beta chains from a single sample sequenced in a study of metastatic and nonmetastatic thyroid tumors. Using MiXCR, TCRdb reanalyzed the PCR reads. The sample contains about 30,000 clones, around a sixth of which appear only once. None of the patients had undergone any treatment ahead of thyroid surgery. The specimen sequenced was blood. These receptors all stem from a female donor with papillary thyroid cancer or a benign thyroid nodule (not recorded which). Some clones in this sample may be carry-over from other donors' samples.

V is TRBV18 and J is TRBJ2-7; D remains unclear. The CDR3 is made up of 13 amino acids. V lost 2 bases and J 2 bases, leaving 7 bases between the germline ends. Germline V gene lookup returns CDR1 KGHSH and CDR2 LQKENI. CDR3 residues: CASSPYVAYEQYF. The CDR3 bases are TGTGCCAGCTCACCATACGTGGCCTACGAGCAGTACTTC.

This clone was detected ten times or more. The CDR3 protein is CSAGQGVVETDTQYF. The CDR3 DNA reads as TGCAGTGCTGGGCAGGGGGTTGTTGAAACAGATACGCAGTATTTT. The chain links TRBV20-1 to TRBJ2-3; 7 nucleotides align to TRBD1. This CDR3 is built from 15 residues. Germline CDR1 is DFQATT and CDR2 is SNEGSKA (reference sequence). J was trimmed by 3 bases and V by 5 bases; bases with no gene match: 11.

In this sample, this clone turned up many times. The chain is built from TRBV20-1 and TRBJ2-3, with unresolved D. Trimming removed 3 bases from V and 1 base from J, with 8 bases in between. The CDR3 contains 13 residues. From germline, CDR1 is DFQATT and CDR2 SNEGSKA (reference sequence). This CDR3 is CSASAGGTDTQYF. The CDR3, as DNA: TGCAGTGCTAGTGCCGGAGGCACAGATACGCAGTATTTT.

This clone is deemed medium-sized. The V gene is TRBV5-1, the J gene TRBJ2-3; 13 positions agree with TRBD2. Germline trimming cut 4 bases from V and 5 bases from J; bases unmatched to any gene: 10. CDR1 and CDR2 from the germline V gene are SGHRS and YFSETQ. The CDR3 has 17 amino acids. In nucleotides, the CDR3 is TGCGCCAGCAGCCCACTCACTAGCGGGAGGGCCCAAGATACGCAGTATTTT. Amino acid sequence: CASSPLTSGRAQDTQYF.

At least ten counts were recorded for this clone. The chain combines TRBV7-9 with TRBJ1-1; no reliable D call. Deletions cut 0 bases from V and 11 bases from J, with 13 bases between. This CDR3 comprises 13 residues. Germline CDR1 SEHNR, CDR2 FQNEAQ (reference sequence). The CDR3 DNA reads TGTGCCAGCAGCTTAGCGCTGGGGATCGCCGCTTTCTTT. As protein: CASSLALGIAAFF.

The chain combines TRBV6-1 with TRBJ1-5; 9 positions agree with TRBD1. This CDR3 is 15 amino acids long. The V segment lost 6 bases and the J segment 4 bases; nucleotides outside the gene matches: 7. Germline CDR1 MNHNS, CDR2 SASEGT. The CDR3 nucleotides are TGTGCCAGCAGGGAACAGGGGGCGGTGAATCAGCCCCAGCATTTT. Translating gives CASREQGAVNQPQHF.

The chain combines TRBV3-1 with TRBJ2-7; possible D gene TRBD1, 6 bases. Trimming removed 3 bases from V and 0 bases from J, with 21 bases in between. The V gene's germline CDR1 is LGHDT and CDR2 YNNKEL (reference sequence). The CDR3 totals 18 residues. CDR3 bases: TGTGCCAGCAGCCAGAACCACCCCAGACAGGTGAGCTCCTACGAGCAGTACTTC. This sequence encodes CASSQNHPRQVSSYEQYF.

In its sample, this clone was seen many times. The rearrangement uses TRBV7-9 and TRBJ1-4; D not certain. CDR3 length equals 14 residues. The ends were cut back, 5 bases at V and 8 bases at J, with 15 bases in the middle. From germline, CDR1 is SEHNR and CDR2 FQNEAQ (reference sequence). The CDR3 DNA follows: TGTGCCAGCAGCCCCCACGGAAAAGGGGAAAAACTGTTTTTT. The encoded protein is CASSPHGKGEKLFF.

This clone was recorded at least ten times. Other nucleotide sequences in the sample specify the same CDR3. The chain carries TRBV24-1 and TRBJ2-5; 7 positions match TRBD1. Unmatched junction bases numbered 1, after V lost 6 bases and J lost 1 base. Per the germline V gene, CDR1 is KGHDR and CDR2 is SFDVKD. The CDR3 sequence is 13 residues long. The CDR3 here is CATSPGGQETQYF. The CDR3, as DNA: TGTGCCACCAGTCCAGGGGGCCAAGAGACCCAGTACTTC.

This clone has a handful of counts. This rearrangement joins TRBV11-1 to TRBJ2-7; D is perhaps TRBD1 or TRBD2 (7 bases each). V was pared by 3 bases and J by 7 bases, with 31 bases between. The germline CDR1 and CDR2 sequences are SGHAT and FQDESV (reference sequence). This CDR3 spans 19 amino acids. CDR3 sequence: CASSLGAHGAGGPGGEQYF. The CDR3 DNA follows: TGTGCCAGCAGCTTGGGGGCCCACGGGGCAGGGGGTCCCGGGGGGGAGCAGTACTTC.

The chain uses TRBV5-8 and TRBJ2-7; D unresolved. The CDR3 totals 14 residues. V dropped 4 bases and J dropped 4 bases, with 15 bases sitting between them. Germline CDR1 is SGHTS and CDR2 is YDEGEE. DNA of the CDR3: TGTGCCAGCAGCCCCATGGGCAGCGCTTACGAGCAGTACTTC. Residues: CASSPMGSAYEQYF.

The chain links TRBV10-3 to TRBJ1-1, with D maybe TRBD1 (5 bases). Germline CDR1 ENHRY, CDR2 SYGVKD. The CDR3 length is 13 residues. V was cut by 2 bases and J by 7 bases, with 11 bases left in between. The CDR3 bases are TGTGCCATCAGTGAGGGGGCTGACGGTGAAGCTTTCTTT. It is translated as CAISEGADGEAFF.

This clone occurred many times. V is TRBV6-1 and J is TRBJ2-3; the D gene is possibly TRBD1 (6 bases). The CDR3 consists of 15 residues. CDR1 and CDR2 (germline): MNHNS, SASEGT. Trimming removed 5 bases from V and 1 base from J, with 13 bases in between. The CDR3 sequence is CASSSMAGGTDTQYF. CDR3 DNA: TGTGCCAGCAGTTCTATGGCAGGGGGCACAGATACGCAGTATTTT.

The table lists this clone with many counts. The same CDR3 can be traced to other DNA sequences in this sample. The chain couples TRBV5-1 to TRBJ1-6; no definite D call. Germline CDR1 and CDR2: SGHRS and YFSETQ. The CDR3 is made up of 15 amino acids. Trimming pared 0 bases from V and 0 bases from J, leaving 4 bases between. In nucleotides, the CDR3 is TGCGCCAGCAGCTTGGGAGACTCCTATAATTCACCCCTCCACTTT. Translating it yields CASSLGDSYNSPLHF. The full variable domain, in which reference TRBV5-1 and TRBJ1-6 provide the parts outside the CDR3, is KAGVTQTPRYLIKTRGQQVTLSCSPISGHRSVSWYQQTPGQGLQFLFEYFSETQRNKGNFPGRFSGRQFSNSRSEMNVSTLELGDSALYLCASSLGDSYNSPLHFGNGTRLTVT.